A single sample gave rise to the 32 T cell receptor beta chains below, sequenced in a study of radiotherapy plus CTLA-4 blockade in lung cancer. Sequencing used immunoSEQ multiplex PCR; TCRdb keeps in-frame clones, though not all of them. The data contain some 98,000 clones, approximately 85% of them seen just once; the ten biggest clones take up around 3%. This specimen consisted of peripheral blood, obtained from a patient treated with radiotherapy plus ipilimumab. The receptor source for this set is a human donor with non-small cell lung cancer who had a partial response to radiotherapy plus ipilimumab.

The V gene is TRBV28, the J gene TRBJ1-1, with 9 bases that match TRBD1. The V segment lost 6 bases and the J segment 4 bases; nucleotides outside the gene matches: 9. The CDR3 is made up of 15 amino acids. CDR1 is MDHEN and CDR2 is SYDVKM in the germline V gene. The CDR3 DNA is TGTGCCAGCAGGCACGGGACAGGGTTGTTCACTGAAGCTTTCTTT. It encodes CASRHGTGLFTEAFF.

CDR3 residues: CASSDQRVSYNEQFF. For the CDR3, the DNA is TGTGCCAGCAGCGATCAGCGGGTCTCCTACAATGAGCAGTTCTTC. This chain joins TRBV9 and TRBJ2-1, with a possible D match to TRBD2 (6 bases). The CDR3 length is 15 residues. V lost 3 bases to trimming and J lost 0 bases, with 10 bases between them. Looked up from germline, CDR1 is SGDLS and CDR2 is YYNGEE.

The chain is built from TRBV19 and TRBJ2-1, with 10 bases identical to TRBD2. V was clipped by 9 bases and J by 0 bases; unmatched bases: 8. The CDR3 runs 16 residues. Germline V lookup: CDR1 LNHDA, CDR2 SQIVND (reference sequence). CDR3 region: CASREASGGSYNEQFF. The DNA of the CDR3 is TGTGCCAGCAGGGAGGCTAGCGGGGGCTCCTACAATGAGCAGTTCTTC.

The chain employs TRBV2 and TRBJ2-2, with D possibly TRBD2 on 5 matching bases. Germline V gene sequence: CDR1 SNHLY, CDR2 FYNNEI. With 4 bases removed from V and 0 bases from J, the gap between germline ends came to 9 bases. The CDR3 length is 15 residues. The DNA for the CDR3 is TGTGCCAGCAGTGGGCGGGCGACGAACACCGGGGAGCTGTTTTTT. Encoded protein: CASSGRATNTGELFF.

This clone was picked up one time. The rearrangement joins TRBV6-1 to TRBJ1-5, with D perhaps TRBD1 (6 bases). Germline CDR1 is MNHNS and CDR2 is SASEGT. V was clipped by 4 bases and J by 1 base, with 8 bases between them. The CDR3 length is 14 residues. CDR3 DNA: TGTGCCAGCAGTGGACAGGAAAGCAATCAGCCCCAGCATTTT. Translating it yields CASSGQESNQPQHF.

The DNA for the CDR3 is TGTGCCAGCAGTTTGGGCAGGCTGAACACCATATATTTT. It translates to CASSLGRLNTIYF. This rearrangement joins TRBV28 to TRBJ1-3; D ambiguous. Germline CDR1 and CDR2: MDHEN and SYDVKM. Trimming pared 3 bases from V and 7 bases from J, leaving 10 bases between. The CDR3 contains 13 residues.

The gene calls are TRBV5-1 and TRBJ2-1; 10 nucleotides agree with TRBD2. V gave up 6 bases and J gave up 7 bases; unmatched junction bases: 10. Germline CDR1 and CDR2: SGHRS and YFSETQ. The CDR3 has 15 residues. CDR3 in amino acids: CASTSTSGFGNEQFF. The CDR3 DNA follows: TGCGCCAGCACTTCGACTAGCGGGTTCGGGAATGAGCAGTTCTTC.

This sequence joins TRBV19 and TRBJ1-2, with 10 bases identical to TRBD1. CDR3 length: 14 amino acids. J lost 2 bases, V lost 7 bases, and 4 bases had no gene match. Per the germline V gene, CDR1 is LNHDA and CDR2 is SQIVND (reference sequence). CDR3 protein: CASMRGQGNYGYTF. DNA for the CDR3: TGTGCCAGTATGAGGGGACAGGGGAACTATGGCTACACCTTC. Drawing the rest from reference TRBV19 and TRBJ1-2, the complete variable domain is DGGITQSPKYLFRKEGQNVTLSCEQNLNHDAMYWYRQDPGQGLRLIYYSQIVNDFQKGDIAEGYSVSREKKESFPLTVTSAQKNPTAFYLCASMRGQGNYGYTFGSGTRLTVV.

The DNA for the CDR3 is TGTGCCAGCCCCGCGGGGGGGTATCAGCCCCAGCATTTT. This sequence encodes CASPAGGYQPQHF. The V gene is TRBV28, the J gene TRBJ1-5, with TRBD1 as a possible D gene (5 bases). CDR1 is MDHEN and CDR2 is SYDVKM in the germline V gene. CDR3 size: 13 residues. The germline V and J ends were trimmed by 8 bases and 5 bases, with 13 bases remaining between them.

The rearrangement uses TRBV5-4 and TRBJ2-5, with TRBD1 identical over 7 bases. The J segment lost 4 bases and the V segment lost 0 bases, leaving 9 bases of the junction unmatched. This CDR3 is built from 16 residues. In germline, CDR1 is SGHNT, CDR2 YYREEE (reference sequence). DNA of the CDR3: TGTGCCAGCAGCTTGGGGCAGGGGGATGTGGGAGAGACCCAGTACTTC. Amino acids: CASSLGQGDVGETQYF.

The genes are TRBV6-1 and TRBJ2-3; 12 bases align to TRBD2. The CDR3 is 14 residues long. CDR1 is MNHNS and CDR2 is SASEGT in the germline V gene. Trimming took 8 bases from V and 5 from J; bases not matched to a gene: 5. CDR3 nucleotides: TGTGCCAGCTCTAGCGGGAGGGCCGGAGATACGCAGTATTTT. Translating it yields CASSSGRAGDTQYF.

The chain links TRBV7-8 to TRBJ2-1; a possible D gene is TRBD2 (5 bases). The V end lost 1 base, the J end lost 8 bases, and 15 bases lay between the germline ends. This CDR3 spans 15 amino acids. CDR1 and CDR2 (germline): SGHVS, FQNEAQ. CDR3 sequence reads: CASSLGGSPGDEQFF. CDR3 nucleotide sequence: TGTGCCAGCAGCTTAGGTGGGAGCCCCGGGGATGAGCAGTTCTTC.

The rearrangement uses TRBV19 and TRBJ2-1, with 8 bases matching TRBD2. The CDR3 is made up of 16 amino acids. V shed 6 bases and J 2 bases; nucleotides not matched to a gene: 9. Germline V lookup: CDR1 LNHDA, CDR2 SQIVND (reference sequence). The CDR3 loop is CASRPSLAEAYNEQFF. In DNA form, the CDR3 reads TGTGCCAGTAGACCTTCACTAGCGGAGGCCTACAATGAGCAGTTCTTC.

The CDR3 loop reads CASSLPGGPYEQYF. CDR3 nucleotides: TGTGCCAGCAGCCTCCCGGGGGGCCCCTACGAGCAGTACTTC. V and J are TRBV7-3 and TRBJ2-7; TRBD2 might be the D (7 bases). Per germline, CDR1 SGHTA and CDR2 FQGTGA. The CDR3 contains 14 residues. Deletions cut 5 bases from V and 2 bases from J, with 13 bases between. Full variable domain (missing parts from reference TRBV7-3 and TRBJ2-7): GAGVSQTPSNKVTEKGKYVELRCDPISGHTALYWYRQSLGQGPEFLIYFQGTGAADDSGLPNDRFFAVRPEGSVSTLKIQRTERGDSAVYLCASSLPGGPYEQYFGPGTRLTVT.

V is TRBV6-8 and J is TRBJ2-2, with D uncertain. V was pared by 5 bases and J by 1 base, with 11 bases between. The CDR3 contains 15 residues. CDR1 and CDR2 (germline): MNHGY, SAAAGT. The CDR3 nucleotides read TGTGCCAGCAGTGAGGCAGCCGAGAACACCGGGGAGCTGTTTTTT. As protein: CASSEAAENTGELFF.

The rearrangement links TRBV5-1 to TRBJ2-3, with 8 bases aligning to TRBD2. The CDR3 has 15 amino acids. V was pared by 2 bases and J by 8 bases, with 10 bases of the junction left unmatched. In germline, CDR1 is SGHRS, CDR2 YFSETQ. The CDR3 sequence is CASSLLAENPRTQYF. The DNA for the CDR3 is TGCGCCAGCAGCTTACTAGCGGAGAACCCCCGTACGCAGTATTTT.

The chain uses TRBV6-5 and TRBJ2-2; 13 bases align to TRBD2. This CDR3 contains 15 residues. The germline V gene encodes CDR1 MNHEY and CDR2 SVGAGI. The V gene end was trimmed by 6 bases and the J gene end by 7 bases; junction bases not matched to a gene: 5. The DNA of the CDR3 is TGTGCCAGCAGAGGACTAGCGGGAGCGGTCGGGGAGCTGTTTTTT. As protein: CASRGLAGAVGELFF.

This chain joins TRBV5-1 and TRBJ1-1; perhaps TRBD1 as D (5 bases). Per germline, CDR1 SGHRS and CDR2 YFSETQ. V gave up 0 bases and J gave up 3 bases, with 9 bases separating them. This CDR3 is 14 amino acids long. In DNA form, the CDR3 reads TGCGCCAGCAGCTTGGGACAGACGTACACTGAAGCTTTCTTT. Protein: CASSLGQTYTEAFF.

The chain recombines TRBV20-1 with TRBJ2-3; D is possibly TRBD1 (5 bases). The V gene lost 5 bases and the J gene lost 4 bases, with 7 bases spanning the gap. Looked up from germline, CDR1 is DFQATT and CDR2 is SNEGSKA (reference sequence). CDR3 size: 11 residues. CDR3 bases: TGCAGTGCTCGGACACCAGATACGCAGTATTTT. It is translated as CSARTPDTQYF.

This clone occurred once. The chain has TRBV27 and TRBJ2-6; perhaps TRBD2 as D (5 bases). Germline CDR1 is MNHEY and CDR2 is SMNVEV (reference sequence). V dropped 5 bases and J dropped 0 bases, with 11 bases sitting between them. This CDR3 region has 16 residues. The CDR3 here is CASSPRGRSGANVLTF. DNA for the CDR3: TGTGCCAGCAGTCCCCGAGGGCGCTCTGGGGCCAACGTCCTGACTTTC.

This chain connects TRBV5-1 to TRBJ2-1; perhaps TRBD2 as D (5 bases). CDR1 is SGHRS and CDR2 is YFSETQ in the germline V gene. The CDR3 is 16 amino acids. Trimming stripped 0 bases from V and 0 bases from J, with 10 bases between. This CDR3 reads CASSLAEGSSYNEQFF. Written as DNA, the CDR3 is TGCGCCAGCAGCTTGGCCGAGGGTAGCTCCTACAATGAGCAGTTCTTC.

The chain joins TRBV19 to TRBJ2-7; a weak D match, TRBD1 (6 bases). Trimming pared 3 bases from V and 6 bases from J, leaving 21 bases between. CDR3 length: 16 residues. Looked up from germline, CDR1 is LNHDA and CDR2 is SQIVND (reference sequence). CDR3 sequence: CASSIGPGVTQAEQYF. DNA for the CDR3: TGTGCCAGTAGTATTGGGCCAGGGGTCACCCAGGCCGAGCAGTACTTC.

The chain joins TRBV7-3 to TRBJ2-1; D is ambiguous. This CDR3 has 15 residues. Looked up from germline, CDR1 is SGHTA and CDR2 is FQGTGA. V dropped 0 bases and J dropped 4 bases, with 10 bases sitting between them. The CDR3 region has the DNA TGTGCCAGCAGCTTAACTTTTGACTCTTACAATGAGCAGTTCTTC. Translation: CASSLTFDSYNEQFF. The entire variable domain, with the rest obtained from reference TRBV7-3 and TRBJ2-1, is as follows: GAGVSQTPSNKVTEKGKYVELRCDPISGHTALYWYRQSLGQGPEFLIYFQGTGAADDSGLPNDRFFAVRPEGSVSTLKIQRTERGDSAVYLCASSLTFDSYNEQFFGPGTRLTVL.

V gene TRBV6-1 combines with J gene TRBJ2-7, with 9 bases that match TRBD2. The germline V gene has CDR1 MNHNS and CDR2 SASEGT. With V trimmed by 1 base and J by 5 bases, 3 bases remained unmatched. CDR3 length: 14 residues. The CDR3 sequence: CASSEGGRAHEQYF. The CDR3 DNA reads TGTGCCAGCAGTGAAGGCGGGAGGGCCCACGAGCAGTACTTC.

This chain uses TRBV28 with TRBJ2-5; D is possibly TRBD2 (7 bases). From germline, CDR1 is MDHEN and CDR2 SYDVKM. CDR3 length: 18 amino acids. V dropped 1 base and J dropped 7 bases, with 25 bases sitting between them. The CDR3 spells CASSLSSTGPSGRGTQYF. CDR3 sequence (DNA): TGTGCCAGCAGTTTATCCTCGACAGGTCCTAGCGGTCGAGGGACCCAGTACTTC.

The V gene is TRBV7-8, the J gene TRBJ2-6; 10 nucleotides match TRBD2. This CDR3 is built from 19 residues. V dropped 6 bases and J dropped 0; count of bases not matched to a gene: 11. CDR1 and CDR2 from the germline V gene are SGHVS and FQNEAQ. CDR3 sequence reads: CASRSSLAGELSGANVLTF. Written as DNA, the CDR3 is TGTGCCAGCAGATCCTCGCTAGCGGGAGAGCTCTCTGGGGCCAACGTCCTGACTTTC.

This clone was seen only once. In DNA, the CDR3 is TGTGCCTGGAGCCTGTCAGGGATCGAGCAGTACTTC. This gives the protein CAWSLSGIEQYF. The V and J genes are TRBV30 and TRBJ2-7; a possible D gene is TRBD1 (5 bases). The CDR3 is 12 amino acids. Looked up from germline, CDR1 is GTSNPN and CDR2 is SVGIG (reference sequence). Trimming pared 3 bases from V and 6 bases from J, leaving 12 bases between.

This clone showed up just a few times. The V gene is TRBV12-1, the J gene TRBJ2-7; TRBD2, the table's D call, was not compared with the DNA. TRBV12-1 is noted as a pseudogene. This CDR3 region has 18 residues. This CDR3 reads CASSVRSIHSGSLYEQYF. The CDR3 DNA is TGTGCCAGCAGCGTTCGTTCGATACATAGCGGGAGTCTTTACGAGCAGTACTTC.

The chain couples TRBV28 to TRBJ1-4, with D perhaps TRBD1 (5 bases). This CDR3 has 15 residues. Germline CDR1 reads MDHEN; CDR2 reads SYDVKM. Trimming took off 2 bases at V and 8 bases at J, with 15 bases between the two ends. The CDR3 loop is CASSLEGLGDEKLFF. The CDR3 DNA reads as TGTGCCAGCAGTTTAGAGGGACTCGGGGACGAAAAACTGTTTTTT.

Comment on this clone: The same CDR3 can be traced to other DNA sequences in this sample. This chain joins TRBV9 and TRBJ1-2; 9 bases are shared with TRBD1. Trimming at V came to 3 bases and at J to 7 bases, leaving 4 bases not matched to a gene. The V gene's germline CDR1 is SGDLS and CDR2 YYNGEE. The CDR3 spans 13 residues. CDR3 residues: CASSEGQGGGYTF. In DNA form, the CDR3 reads TGTGCCAGCAGCGAGGGACAGGGTGGTGGCTACACCTTC.

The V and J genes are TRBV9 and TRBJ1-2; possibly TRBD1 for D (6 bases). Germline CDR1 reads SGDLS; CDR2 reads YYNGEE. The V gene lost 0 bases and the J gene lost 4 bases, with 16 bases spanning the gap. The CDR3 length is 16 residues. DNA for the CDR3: TGTGCCAGCAGCGTAGCGGACAGCCCAGACCTCTATGGCTACACCTTC. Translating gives CASSVADSPDLYGYTF.

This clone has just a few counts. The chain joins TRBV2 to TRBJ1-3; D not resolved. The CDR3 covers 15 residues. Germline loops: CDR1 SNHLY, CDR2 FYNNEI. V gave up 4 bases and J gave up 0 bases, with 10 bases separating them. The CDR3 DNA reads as TGTGCCAGCAGTGTGACAAGCCTCTCTGGAAACACCATATATTTT. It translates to CASSVTSLSGNTIYF.